One T cell receptor beta chain is described in this entry. The CDR3 length is 13 residues. V shed 8 bases and J shed 1 base, with 11 bases lying between them. CDR1 is MDHEN and CDR2 is SYDVKM in the germline V gene. This specimen comes from a study of cytomegalovirus exposure and HLA in healthy donors. TCRdb's copy holds only in-frame clones and misses some; the assay was immunoSEQ multiplex PCR. Of 95,000 to 120,000 clones listed, approximately 96% are singletons. The clonotype originates from a young woman in good health and CMV-seronegative. What was sequenced was PBMCs. The chain combines TRBV28 with TRBJ1-1; D gene uncertain. The CDR3 bases are TGTGCCAGCGGTTCAAATCCGAACACTGAAGCTTTCTTT. Residues: CASGSNPNTEAFF.